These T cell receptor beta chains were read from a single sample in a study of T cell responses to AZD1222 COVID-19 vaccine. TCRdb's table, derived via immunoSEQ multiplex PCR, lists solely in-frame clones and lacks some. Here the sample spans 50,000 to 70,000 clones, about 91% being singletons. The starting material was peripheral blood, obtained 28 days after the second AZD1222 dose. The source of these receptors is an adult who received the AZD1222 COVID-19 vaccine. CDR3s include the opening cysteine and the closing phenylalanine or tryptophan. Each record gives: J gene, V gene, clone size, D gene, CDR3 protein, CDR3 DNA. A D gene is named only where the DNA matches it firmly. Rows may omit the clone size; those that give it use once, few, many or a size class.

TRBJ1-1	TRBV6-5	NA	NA	CASTLRGGGNTEAFF	TGTGCCAGCACCCTAAGGGGGGGAGGGAACACTGAAGCTTTCTTT
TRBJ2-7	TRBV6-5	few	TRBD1	CASSRTGSYEQYF	TGTGCCAGCAGTCGGACAGGCTCCTACGAGCAGTACTTC
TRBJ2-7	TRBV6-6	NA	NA	CASSSPRGASYEQYF	TGTGCCAGCAGCTCCCCCCGGGGGGCCTCCTACGAGCAGTACTTC
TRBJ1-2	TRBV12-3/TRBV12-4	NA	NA	CASSSPQASGYTF	TGTGCCAGCAGTTCCCCCCAGGCGAGCGGCTACACCTTC
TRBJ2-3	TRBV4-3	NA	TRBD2	CASSQDGSGRVGDTQYF	TGCGCCAGCAGCCAAGATGGGAGCGGGAGGGTTGGAGATACGCAGTATTTT
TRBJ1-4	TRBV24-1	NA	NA	CATSAPRDGEKLFF	TGTGCCACCAGTGCCCCTCGGGATGGCGAAAAACTGTTTTTT
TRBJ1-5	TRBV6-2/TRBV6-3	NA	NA	CASSYELNQPQHF	TGTGCCAGCAGTTACGAGTTAAATCAGCCCCAGCATTTT
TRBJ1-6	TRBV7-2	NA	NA	CASSLAVSQHRRSSPLHF	TGTGCCAGCAGCTTAGCGGTTAGCCAGCATAGGAGGAGCTCACCCCTCCACTTT
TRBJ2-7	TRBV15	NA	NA	CATSRDVGRVGGEQYF	TGTGCCACCAGCAGAGATGTTGGCAGGGTCGGCGGCGAGCAGTACTTC
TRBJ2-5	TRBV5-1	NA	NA	CASSPGTPKETQYF	TGCGCCAGCAGCCCGGGGACTCCGAAAGAGACCCAGTACTTC